Given below is one T cell receptor (beta chain) in context. Its antigen is still unknown. This record belongs to a study of vaccination and CD4 T cells after COVID-19. The wider study: The post-vaccine samples came a median roughly 79 days after dose two (range 14 to 241). As control conditions, cultures were given either a CEFX pool serving as positive control, an HIV-1 Nef pool, or no peptide at all.

Study-wide findings and caveats: Vaccine-specific clones numbering 304 of 307 showed spike mono-reactivity in convalescent patients.

There are 16 residues in the CDR3. Trimming at V came to 1 base and at J to 7 bases, leaving 10 bases not matched to a gene. CDR1 is MGHDK and CDR2 is SYGVNS in the germline V gene. Stated treatment: roughly ten-day PBMC culture with coronavirus spike peptide pools or control peptides (ViraFEST assay). Cultured CD4+ T cells had their DNA profiled by the Oncomine TCR Beta short-read assay. From the PCR reads, TCRdb called clonotypes with MiXCR, one entry per CDR3 protein. In the table there are roughly 9,800 distinct CDR3 sequences, approximately 30% of which are singletons. The chain carries TRBV25-1 and TRBJ2-1; 7 bases agree with TRBD2. This specimen consisted of CD4+ T cells from blood, cultured in vitro, obtained after SARS-CoV-2 vaccination. The TCR was taken from a human donor who had recovered from COVID-19. The DNA of the CDR3 is TGTGCCAGCAGTGAATTTTGGGGGGGAGTGAGGAATGAGCAGTTCTTC. It specifies CASSEFWGGVRNEQFF.